The 9 T cell receptor beta chains reported below all come from one sample, sequenced in a study of blood T cell repertoires in COVID-19. The method was immunoSEQ multiplex PCR; TCRdb's version includes in-frame clones alone and lacks a portion of them. The table includes 70,000 to 95,000 clones, more than 75% detected once. The sequenced sample was peripheral blood. Source of these receptors: a human donor in a cohort sampled during active COVID-19.

This clone is labeled medium-sized. V usage is TRBV10-3 and J usage is TRBJ2-1; a possible D gene is TRBD2 (5 bases). The CDR3 contains 16 residues. Trimming removed 1 base from V and 0 bases from J, with 10 bases in between. Germline V gene data show CDR1 as ENHRY and CDR2 as SYGVKD. This CDR3 reads CAISEFTGISYNEQFF. The CDR3, as DNA: TGTGCCATCAGTGAGTTTACGGGAATCTCCTACAATGAGCAGTTCTTC.

CDR3 amino acids: CASSPGQWERNEKLFF. In DNA form, the CDR3 reads TGTGCCAGCTCACCTGGTCAGTGGGAGCGTAATGAAAAACTGTTTTTT. The gene calls are TRBV18 and TRBJ1-4, with no clear D. This CDR3 has 16 residues. Germline V lookup: CDR1 KGHSH, CDR2 LQKENI. V lost 3 bases, J lost 4 bases, and 15 bases lay in between. The variable domain in full, with the rest retrieved from reference TRBV18 and TRBJ1-4, is NAGVMQNPRHLVRRRGQEARLRCSPMKGHSHVYWYRQLPEEGLKFMVYLQKENIIDESGMPKERFSAEFPKEGPSILRIQQVVRGDSAAYFCASSPGQWERNEKLFFGSGTQLSVL.

The V call is TRBV23-1, the J call TRBJ2-5; TRBD2 might be the D (5 bases). TRBV23-1 is treated as an ORF (open reading frame) with a function not yet certain. V lost 5 bases and J 5 bases, leaving 12 bases between the germline ends. The CDR3 is 13 amino acids. In nucleotides, the CDR3 is TGCGCCAGCAGTGGGCCCGGCGGGGAGACCCAGTACTTC. Its protein is CASSGPGGETQYF.

The chain is built from TRBV2 and TRBJ2-3; TRBD1 aligns across 8 bases. J gave up 4 bases and V 7 bases, and 7 bases lay outside the gene matches. Per the germline V gene, CDR1 is SNHLY and CDR2 is FYNNEI. This CDR3 comprises 14 residues. CDR3: CASTGQANADTQYF. In nucleotides, the CDR3 is TGTGCCAGCACGGGACAGGCTAATGCAGATACGCAGTATTTT. The entire variable domain, with the rest obtained from reference TRBV2 and TRBJ2-3, is as follows: EPEVTQTPSHQVTQMGQEVILRCVPISNHLYFYWYRQILGQKVEFLVSFYNNEISEKSEIFDDQFSVERPDGSNFTLKIRSTKLEDSAMYFCASTGQANADTQYFGPGTRLTVL.

This chain uses TRBV5-1 with TRBJ2-7; TRBD2 matches at 7 bases. Germline CDR1 reads SGHRS; CDR2 reads YFSETQ. The CDR3 has 15 amino acids. The trim removed 0 bases at V and 3 bases at J, leaving 6 bases unmatched. The CDR3 protein is CASSLVLERDYEQYF. The CDR3, as DNA: TGCGCCAGCAGCTTGGTATTAGAGCGGGACTACGAGCAGTACTTC.

The gene calls are TRBV3-1 (or the pseudogene TRBV3-2) and TRBJ2-2, with 9 bases matching TRBD1. This CDR3 has 15 residues. V trimming: 4 bases; J trimming: 7 bases; junction bases outside the gene matches: 7. CDR1 and CDR2 (germline): LGHDT, YNNKEL (reference sequence). CDR3 DNA sequence: TGTGCCAGCAGCCCCGGGACAGGGTCTGGCGGGGAGCTGTTTTTT. This encodes CASSPGTGSGGELFF.

The gene calls are TRBV4-3 and TRBJ1-1; D is unresolved. The germline V gene has CDR1 LGHNA and CDR2 YSLEER. V lost 1 base, J lost 5 bases, and 11 bases lay in between. CDR3 length: 14 amino acids. The DNA of the CDR3 is TGCGCCAGCAGCCAAGTCCGAGGAAGGACTGAAGCTTTCTTT. Protein: CASSQVRGRTEAFF.

The V call is TRBV28, the J call TRBJ1-3, with D uncertain. Germline values: CDR1 MDHEN, CDR2 SYDVKM. V was trimmed by 7 bases and J by 3 bases, leaving 10 bases between them. There are 13 residues in the CDR3. The CDR3 bases are TGTGCCAGCACCTACCCTGGTGGAAACACCATATATTTT. Translated, it gives CASTYPGGNTIYF.

This CDR3 reads CASSRTGTRYGYTF. CDR3 nucleotides: TGTGCCAGCAGCCGCACAGGGACCCGCTATGGCTACACCTTC. This chain connects TRBV5-4 to TRBJ1-2, with D perhaps TRBD1 (6 bases). The CDR3 has 14 residues. Germline assignment: CDR1 SGHNT and CDR2 YYREEE (reference sequence). V gave up 4 bases and J gave up 4 bases, with 14 bases separating them.